The text below deals with one T cell receptor beta chain. Its antigen is currently unknown. Time point noted: late sampling 161 to 241 days after vaccination in a few convalescent patients. The treatment was: roughly 10-day PBMC culture with coronavirus spike peptide pools or control peptides (ViraFEST assay). ViraFEST relied on peptide pools to expand antigen-specific T cells; the TCRs were sequenced afterward. Positive tests by PCR, dated March to December 2020, predated US Alpha, Beta and Delta variants. These data are taken from a study of vaccination and CD4 T cells after COVID-19. Background on the study: Sampling occurred at day 14 and days 161 to 241 post-vaccination in a few convalescent patients.

Cultured CD4+ T-cell DNA underwent Oncomine TCR Beta short-read sequencing. TCRdb called the PCR reads again in MiXCR, with one record for every CDR3 protein. The data contain about 25,000 distinct CDR3 sequences, about two fifths of them singletons. Study findings and constraints: SARS-CoV-2-reactive clonotype medians increased from around 20 to 38, not significantly.

Germline lookup yields CDR1 DFQATT and CDR2 SNEGSKA (reference sequence). V shed 4 bases and J 3 bases; nucleotides not matched to a gene: 6. This CDR3 has 14 amino acids. Here the sequenced sample was CD4+ T cells from blood, cultured in vitro, taken about 7 months after SARS-CoV-2 vaccination. The sequence was obtained from a human donor who had recovered from COVID-19. The V and J genes are TRBV20-1 and TRBJ2-7; 10 bases are shared with TRBD1. CDR3 in amino acids: CSATGTGVGYEQYF. The CDR3 DNA reads as TGCAGTGCTACAGGGACAGGGGTAGGCTACGAGCAGTACTTC.